This TCR beta chain comes out of a study of T cell changes during pregnancy in multiple sclerosis. Trimming removed 4 bases at V and 3 bases at J, with 15 bases between. The germline CDR1 and CDR2 sequences are SGHRS and YFSETQ. CDR3 size: 15 residues. Only in-frame clones appear in the TCRdb table, and some are missing; sequencing was by immunoSEQ multiplex PCR. The sample holds some 120,000 clones, 80% to 95% seen once. This sequence joins TRBV5-1 and TRBJ2-3, with D perhaps matching TRBD2 (6 bases). This material consisted of peripheral blood, taken in the third trimester of pregnancy. This receptor was identified in a female donor with multiple sclerosis, enrolled in a pregnancy study. The CDR3 protein is CASSHRGVRTDTQYF. Here the CDR3 DNA reads TGCGCCAGCAGCCACCGCGGGGTTAGAACAGATACGCAGTATTTT.